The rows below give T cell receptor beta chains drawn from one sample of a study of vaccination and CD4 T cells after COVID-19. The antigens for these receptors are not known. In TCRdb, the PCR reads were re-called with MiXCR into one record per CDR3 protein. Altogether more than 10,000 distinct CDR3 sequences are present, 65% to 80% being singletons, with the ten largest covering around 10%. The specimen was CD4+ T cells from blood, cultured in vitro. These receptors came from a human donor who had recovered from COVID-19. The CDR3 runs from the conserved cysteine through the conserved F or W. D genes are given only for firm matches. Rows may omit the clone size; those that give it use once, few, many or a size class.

CDR3: CASSRRDRINSPLHF
DNA: TGTGCCAGCAGCCGCCGGGACAGGATAAATTCACCCCTCCACTTT
D: TRBD1
size: few
V: TRBV6-2/TRBV6-3
J: TRBJ1-6

CDR3: CASSAQGTFNYGYTF
DNA: TGTGCCAGCAGTGCACAGGGGACCTTTAACTATGGCTACACCTTC
D: TRBD1
size: NA
V: TRBV6-1
J: TRBJ1-2

CDR3: CASTTAWTYGYTF
DNA: TGTGCCAGCACCACTGCGTGGACTTATGGCTACACCTTC
D: NA
size: NA
V: TRBV11-2
J: TRBJ1-2

CDR3: CSASGGYNAVNTEAFF
DNA: TGCAGTGCTAGCGGAGGGTATAACGCTGTGAACACTGAAGCTTTCTTT
D: NA
size: NA
V: TRBV20-1
J: TRBJ1-1

CDR3: CASTRVAESNYGYTF
DNA: TGTGCCAGCACCCGCGTGGCGGAAAGTAACTATGGCTACACCTTC
D: NA
size: NA
V: TRBV6-1
J: TRBJ1-2

CDR3: CSARDPLGSGGGSTGELFF
DNA: TGCAGTGCTAGAGATCCTCTGGGTAGCGGAGGAGGGAGCACCGGGGAGCTGTTTTTT
D: NA
size: medium-sized
V: TRBV20-1
J: TRBJ2-2

CDR3: CASSLASQGVGNQPQHF
DNA: TGTGCCAGCAGCTTAGCCTCTCAGGGGGTTGGCAATCAGCCCCAGCATTTT
D: TRBD1
size: NA
V: TRBV7-8
J: TRBJ1-5

CDR3: CASQRQGSNSPLHF
DNA: TGCGCCAGCCAAAGACAGGGGTCTAATTCACCCCTCCACTTT
D: TRBD1
size: NA
V: TRBV10-1
J: TRBJ1-6

CDR3: CASSLAGGNTGELFF
DNA: TGTGCCAGCAGTCTAGCGGGAGGGAACACCGGGGAGCTGTTTTTT
D: TRBD2
size: NA
V: TRBV2
J: TRBJ2-2

CDR3: CASSLSYYGYTF
DNA: TGTGCCAGCAGTTTAAGTTACTATGGCTACACCTTC
D: NA
size: NA
V: TRBV28
J: TRBJ1-2

CDR3: CSATWRRRGGELFF
DNA: TGCAGTGCTACCTGGCGCAGGAGAGGCGGGGAGCTGTTTTTT
D: NA
size: NA
V: TRBV20-1
J: TRBJ2-2

CDR3: CASSPGTDLNQRAFF
DNA: TGTGCCAGCAGTCCCGGGACAGACCTAAACCAAAGAGCTTTCTTT
D: TRBD1
size: NA
V: TRBV27
J: TRBJ1-1

CDR3: CASTLTRTNYGYTF
DNA: TGTGCCAGCACGTTAACCCGTACTAACTATGGCTACACCTTC
D: NA
size: NA
V: TRBV28
J: TRBJ1-2

CDR3: CASSRGVRVNTEAFF
DNA: TGTGCCAGTAGCCGAGGCGTCCGGGTGAACACTGAAGCTTTCTTT
D: NA
size: medium-sized
V: TRBV19
J: TRBJ1-1

CDR3: CSARQQARGNQPQHF
DNA: TGCAGTGCCCGACAACAAGCAAGGGGCAATCAGCCCCAGCATTTT
D: NA
size: NA
V: TRBV20-1
J: TRBJ1-5

CDR3: CASSRGGSNQPQHF
DNA: TGTGCCAGCAGCCGCGGGGGGAGCAATCAGCCCCAGCATTTT
D: NA
size: NA
V: TRBV7-2
J: TRBJ1-5

CDR3: CASRKLAVNTGELFF
DNA: TGTGCCAGCAGAAAGCTAGCGGTGAACACCGGGGAGCTGTTTTTT
D: TRBD2
size: NA
V: TRBV6-2/TRBV6-3
J: TRBJ2-2

CDR3: CRGTSTYGYTF
DNA: TGCAGGGGGACAAGTACTTATGGCTACACCTTC
D: NA
size: NA
V: TRBV20-1
J: TRBJ1-2

CDR3: CSATREREWTDTQYF
DNA: TGCAGTGCTACTAGGGAGCGGGAGTGGACAGATACGCAGTATTTT
D: TRBD2
size: NA
V: TRBV20-1
J: TRBJ2-3

CDR3: CASSPQGQRNQPQHF
DNA: TGTGCCAGCAGCCCACAAGGACAGCGCAATCAGCCCCAGCATTTT
D: NA
size: NA
V: TRBV7-2
J: TRBJ1-5

CDR3: CSARDWGSVAVWYTF
DNA: TGCAGTGCTAGAGATTGGGGGTCTGTTGCCGTGTGGTACACCTTC
D: NA
size: NA
V: TRBV20-1
J: TRBJ1-2

CDR3: CAISRPQGNEQFF
DNA: TGTGCCATCAGTCGACCCCAAGGCAATGAGCAGTTCTTC
D: NA
size: NA
V: TRBV10-3
J: TRBJ2-1

CDR3: CASNRGTSGTYEQYF
DNA: TGTGCCAGCAACCGAGGGACTAGCGGAACCTACGAGCAGTACTTC
D: TRBD2
size: NA
V: TRBV28
J: TRBJ2-7

CDR3: CASNSEWADTEAFF
DNA: TGTGCCAGCAATTCTGAATGGGCGGACACTGAAGCTTTCTTT
D: NA
size: NA
V: TRBV6-1
J: TRBJ1-1

CDR3: CATSDPRTVNQPQHF
DNA: TGTGCCACCAGTGACCCCCGGACGGTCAATCAGCCCCAGCATTTT
D: NA
size: NA
V: TRBV24-1
J: TRBJ1-5

CDR3: CSVPGDVGYEQYF
DNA: TGCAGCGTCCCCGGGGATGTGGGCTACGAGCAGTACTTC
D: NA
size: NA
V: TRBV29-1
J: TRBJ2-7

CDR3: CASSSRTNEQFF
DNA: TGTGCCAGCAGCTCAAGGACTAATGAGCAGTTCTTC
D: NA
size: NA
V: TRBV7-2
J: TRBJ2-1

CDR3: CASLRGDTQYF
DNA: TGTGCCAGCCTTCGGGGAGATACGCAGTATTTT
D: NA
size: NA
V: TRBV6-1
J: TRBJ2-3

CDR3: CATSLAGVADTQYF
DNA: TGTGCCACCAGCCTAGCGGGAGTGGCAGATACGCAGTATTTT
D: TRBD2
size: NA
V: TRBV24-1
J: TRBJ2-3

CDR3: CASSSWTSEAHGCTF
DNA: TGTGCCAGCAGCTCATGGACATCGGAGGCCCATGGCTGCACCTTC
D: NA
size: once
V: TRBV7-2
J: TRBJ1-2

CDR3: CATSRVGTGLPTF
DNA: TGTGCCACCAGCAGAGTGGGGACAGGGTTGCCGACCTTC
D: TRBD1
size: few
V: TRBV15
J: TRBJ1-2

CDR3: CSAREGGNVNTEAFF
DNA: TGCAGTGCTAGAGAGGGGGGGAATGTGAACACTGAAGCTTTCTTT
D: NA
size: once
V: TRBV20-1
J: TRBJ1-1

CDR3: CASSILAGEETQYF
DNA: TGTGCCAGCAGCATACTAGCGGGAGAAGAGACCCAGTACTTC
D: TRBD2
size: NA
V: TRBV7-6
J: TRBJ2-5

CDR3: CASSQSGLAGGGETQYF
DNA: TGTGCCAGCAGCCAGTCCGGACTAGCGGGAGGTGGAGAGACCCAGTACTTC
D: TRBD2
size: NA
V: TRBV11-3
J: TRBJ2-5

CDR3: CASRTTVGNQPQHF
DNA: TGTGCCAGCAGGACGACGGTGGGGAATCAGCCCCAGCATTTT
D: NA
size: few
V: TRBV6-1
J: TRBJ1-5

CDR3: CSASAVSSYNEQFF
DNA: TGCAGTGCTAGTGCGGTTAGCTCCTACAATGAGCAGTTCTTC
D: NA
size: NA
V: TRBV20-1
J: TRBJ2-1

CDR3: CASSMIRGGNQPQHF
DNA: TGTGCCAGTAGTATGATTAGGGGGGGTAATCAGCCCCAGCATTTT
D: NA
size: NA
V: TRBV19
J: TRBJ1-5

CDR3: CASSEAQLANEKLFF
DNA: TGTGCCAGCAGTGAAGCCCAGCTGGCTAATGAAAAACTGTTTTTT
D: NA
size: NA
V: TRBV6-1
J: TRBJ1-4

CDR3: CASSPGTGGNEQYF
DNA: TGTGCCAGCTCACCCGGGACAGGGGGCAACGAGCAGTACTTC
D: TRBD1
size: NA
V: TRBV18
J: TRBJ2-7

CDR3: CASSENIGYGYTF
DNA: TGTGCCAGCAGTGAGAATATCGGCTATGGCTACACCTTC
D: NA
size: once
V: TRBV6-1
J: TRBJ1-2

CDR3: CATSLPWDSNQPQHF
DNA: TGTGCCACCAGCCTACCGTGGGATAGCAATCAGCCCCAGCATTTT
D: NA
size: few
V: TRBV15
J: TRBJ1-5

CDR3: CASSLQGDEQYF
DNA: TGTGCCAGCAGCTTACAGGGGGACGAGCAGTACTTC
D: TRBD1
size: large
V: TRBV5-6
J: TRBJ2-7